This TCR beta chain is drawn from a study of blood T cell repertoires in COVID-19. Across the whole study: From T cells, B-cell-depleted T cells, or PBMCs came the material, which was cDNA or gDNA.

This clone showed up just a few times. Original analysis: Nucleated cell counts were estimated from reference gene primer amplification. Profiled with immunoSEQ multiplex PCR; TCRdb holds only in-frame clones, not every one. V, J and clone size are those of that table, while D and trimming were read from the DNA. The sample includes roughly 140,000 clones, roughly 80% of them seen just once. CDR3 length: 15 amino acids. The V end lost 3 bases, the J end lost 0 bases, and 6 bases lay between the germline ends. Germline loops: CDR1 MDHEN, CDR2 SYDVKM. This sequence was found in a human donor in a cohort sampled during active COVID-19. The chain has TRBV28 and TRBJ2-6, with D uncertain. Sequenced input: peripheral blood. CDR3 sequence reads: CASSLSSSGANVLTF. In DNA, the CDR3 is TGTGCCAGCAGTTTGTCCAGCTCTGGGGCCAACGTCCTGACTTTC.